These T cell receptor beta chains were read from a single sample in a study of T cells after yellow fever vaccination. MiXCR, run by TCRdb on the 5' RACE reads, gives a single entry per CDR3 protein. Found here are hundreds of thousands of distinct CDR3 sequences, 12% of them singletons; the top ten hold more than 13%. Specimen: PBMCs, collected on the day of the yellow fever booster vaccination. These receptors came from a man aged 25 to 40 who received the YFV17D yellow fever vaccine. CDR3s include the opening cysteine and the closing phenylalanine or tryptophan. Size tells how often a clone was seen (once, few, many) or the class of an expanded clone, and some rows leave it out.

CSAHDLTSGRIREQYF | few | TRBJ2-7 | TRBV20-1
CAWRPLWREVGQFF | NA | TRBJ2-1 | TRBV30
CASSSLQGTGEKLFF | NA | TRBJ1-4 | TRBV5-1
CSVVGGRASYNEQFF | few | TRBJ2-1 | TRBV29-1
CASSFSDSQETQYF | few | TRBJ2-5 | TRBV7-9
CASSPDRGHEKLFF | few | TRBJ1-4 | TRBV7-2
CASSQLAGLGELFF | few | TRBJ2-2 | TRBV7-2
CASSPEGTDTQYF | NA | TRBJ2-3 | TRBV18
CSARDTGQQTTDTQYF | few | TRBJ2-3 | TRBV20-1
CATGQGRAKNIQYF | NA | TRBJ2-4 | TRBV5-6
CSATRGGRAGNEQFF | few | TRBJ2-1 | TRBV20-1
CASSFYRDQTQYF | NA | TRBJ2-5 | TRBV5-6
CASSGGRYEQYF | few | TRBJ2-7 | TRBV5-5
CSARDAGQGVETQYF | few | TRBJ2-5 | TRBV20-1
CASSFGQGRYQPQHF | few | TRBJ1-5 | TRBV12-3/TRBV12-4
CASSFRLAGRTNTGELFF | many | TRBJ2-2 | TRBV6-2/TRBV6-3
CASSQDMKGPEAFF | NA | TRBJ1-1 | TRBV4-3
CASTHPTGYEQYF | many | TRBJ2-7 | TRBV12-3/TRBV12-4
CASSHRSGANVLTF | NA | TRBJ2-6 | TRBV12-3/TRBV12-4
CASSTDRANNSPLHF | few | TRBJ1-6 | TRBV27
CASSLWAGQETQYF | NA | TRBJ2-5 | TRBV7-2
CSADGGQYYNEQFF | many | TRBJ2-1 | TRBV20-1
CASSLDRGRITQYF | NA | TRBJ2-3 | TRBV11-2
CASSNGNSYEQYF | few | TRBJ2-7 | TRBV19
CSAILTSGNTIYF | NA | TRBJ1-3 | TRBV20-1
CASRSSGPTHEQYF | NA | TRBJ2-7 | TRBV6-1
CASSEVVGETQYF | NA | TRBJ2-5 | TRBV2
CSARLARGRYNEQFF | NA | TRBJ2-1 | TRBV20-1
CASSLAPGFNSPLHF | few | TRBJ1-6 | TRBV7-9
CASSLGDRDGNEQFF | few | TRBJ2-1 | TRBV5-1
CASSALAGVKFF | NA | TRBJ2-1 | TRBV6-2/TRBV6-3
CSASKGGAYEQYF | many | TRBJ2-7 | TRBV29-1
CASTVEQYF | few | TRBJ2-7 | TRBV19